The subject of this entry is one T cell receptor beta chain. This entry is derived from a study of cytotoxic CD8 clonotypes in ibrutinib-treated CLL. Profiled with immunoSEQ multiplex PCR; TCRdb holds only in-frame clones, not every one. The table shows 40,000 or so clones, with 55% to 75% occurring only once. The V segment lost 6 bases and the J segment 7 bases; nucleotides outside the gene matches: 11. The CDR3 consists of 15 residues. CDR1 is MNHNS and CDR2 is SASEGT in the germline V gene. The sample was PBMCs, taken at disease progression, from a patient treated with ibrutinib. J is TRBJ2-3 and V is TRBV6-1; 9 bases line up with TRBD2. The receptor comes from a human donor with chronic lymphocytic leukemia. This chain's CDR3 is CASSGRAGGPNTQYF. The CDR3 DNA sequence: TGTGCCAGCAGCGGACGAGCGGGGGGACCAAATACGCAGTATTTT.